What follows describes a single T cell receptor (beta chain). The data derive from a study of CD8 T cells in Susac syndrome. CD8+ and CD4+ blood T cells underwent TCR beta sequencing. TEMRA cells underwent FACS enrichment and CD8+ and CD4+ T cells underwent negative isolation. Reverse transcription used roughly 0.5 to 1 ug RNA and random hexamers. An immunoSEQ multiplex PCR generated amplified TCR beta CDR3 products spanning 54 Vbeta and 13 Jbeta. Using its own MiXCR run on the immunoSEQ multiplex PCR reads, TCRdb lists one record per CDR3 protein. The sample includes roughly 150,000 distinct CDR3 sequences, approximately 94% of them seen just once. The source is a human donor with multiple sclerosis. Sequences were obtained from CD4+ T cells from PBMCs.

This chain's CDR3 is CASSLWGGRQETQYF. The CDR3 nucleotides are TGTGCCAGCAGCTTATGGGGGGGTCGCCAAGAGACCCAGTACTTC. The chain carries TRBV11-2 and TRBJ2-5; 7 nucleotides line up with TRBD2. Germline V gene sequence: CDR1 SGHAT, CDR2 FQNNGV. Unmatched junction bases numbered 4, after V lost 2 bases and J lost 1 base. The CDR3 runs to 15 residues.